What follows are 11 T cell receptor beta chains derived from one specimen sequenced in a study of T cells in Graves' hyperthyroidism and ophthalmopathy. Authors of the study amplified TCR beta CDR3 regions from RNA transcripts. First-round RT-PCR with HTBI primers amplified the TCR CDR3 region. TCRdb re-derived calls from the multiplex PCR reads in MiXCR, one entry per CDR3 protein. The profile shows about 350,000 distinct CDR3 sequences, roughly 13% of them singletons. Material: blood. Source of these receptors: a woman under 40 with Graves' hyperthyroidism.

The chain links TRBV18 to TRBJ1-1; 7 positions agree with TRBD1. Per germline, CDR1 KGHSH and CDR2 LQKENI. Unmatched junction bases numbered 8, after V lost 6 bases and J lost 7 bases. CDR3 length equals 13 residues. CDR3 nucleotide sequence: TGTGCCAGCTCCCTCGACAGGGACCGTGAAGCTTTCTTT. Its protein is CASSLDRDREAFF.

This clonotype appeared a few times. This chain joins TRBV3-1 and TRBJ2-7; weak D call: TRBD1 (5 bases). This CDR3 has 17 residues. The V and J ends lost 1 base and 0 bases respectively, with 16 bases between them. From germline, CDR1 is LGHDT and CDR2 YNNKEL (reference sequence). CDR3 residues: CASSQGVRGRDSYEQYF. The DNA of the CDR3 is TGTGCCAGCAGCCAAGGGGTTAGGGGAAGGGACTCCTACGAGCAGTACTTC.

Many counts were recorded for this clonotype. The genes are TRBV7-9 and TRBJ2-1; TRBD2 matches 11 bases. CDR3 length equals 16 residues. Germline V CDR1 and CDR2: SEHNR, FQNEAQ (reference sequence). The V gene end was trimmed by 1 base and the J gene end by 6 bases; junction bases not matched to a gene: 5. CDR3 sequence reads: CASSLVGLAGGNEQFF. In nucleotides, the CDR3 is TGTGCCAGCAGCTTAGTCGGTCTAGCGGGGGGCAATGAGCAGTTCTTC.

This clonotype was detected ten times or more. V and J are TRBV7-3 and TRBJ1-1; 7 positions agree with TRBD1. Losses at the gene ends were 5 bases for V and 1 base for J; bases not matched to a gene: 1. CDR3 size: 13 residues. From germline, CDR1 is SGHTA and CDR2 FQGTGA. The CDR3 sequence: CASSTGANTEAFF. The CDR3 coding sequence is TGTGCCAGCAGCACAGGGGCGAACACTGAAGCTTTCTTT.

J is TRBJ2-3 and V is TRBV29-1; TRBD2 might be the D (6 bases). The CDR3 spans 14 residues. CDR1 and CDR2 from the germline V gene are SQVTM and ANQGSEA. V was trimmed by 8 bases and J by 2 bases, leaving 17 bases between them. CDR3 sequence: CSYNGGRITDTQYF. The CDR3 nucleotides read TGCAGCTACAACGGGGGTAGGATCACAGATACGCAGTATTTT.

Ten or more counts support this clonotype. The V gene is TRBV18, the J gene TRBJ2-2; D is undetermined. Trimming cost V 3 bases and J 2 bases, with 7 bases left between them. Germline assignment: CDR1 KGHSH and CDR2 LQKENI. The length of the CDR3 is 14 residues. This CDR3 is CASSPGKNTGELFF. In DNA form, the CDR3 reads TGTGCCAGCTCACCGGGCAAAAACACCGGGGAGCTGTTTTTT.

The chain joins TRBV2 to TRBJ1-6; 9 bases line up with TRBD1. The length of the CDR3 is 14 residues. Germline trimming cut 6 bases from V and 9 bases from J; bases unmatched to any gene: 6. Germline V gene sequence: CDR1 SNHLY, CDR2 FYNNEI. The CDR3 bases are TGTGCCAGCAGATCGGACAGGGGAAGTTCACCCCTCCACTTT. Translation gives CASRSDRGSSPLHF.

Ten or more counts support this clonotype. The rearrangement links TRBV5-1 to TRBJ1-1, with D unclear. Per the germline V gene, CDR1 is SGHRS and CDR2 is YFSETQ. This CDR3 has 15 residues. The V and J ends lost 0 bases and 0 bases respectively, with 9 bases between them. CDR3 region: CASSLDAVMNTEAFF. CDR3 in DNA: TGCGCCAGCAGCTTGGACGCGGTTATGAACACTGAAGCTTTCTTT.

This clonotype was seen many times. This rearrangement joins TRBV3-1 to TRBJ2-7; a possible D gene is TRBD2 (6 bases). This CDR3 has 15 amino acids. V gave up 5 bases and J gave up 5 bases, with 19 bases separating them. Looked up from germline, CDR1 is LGHDT and CDR2 is YNNKEL (reference sequence). CDR3 bases: TGTGCCAGCAGCTTCCGCTCGGGGGTCGAGGACGAGCAGTACTTC. This codes for CASSFRSGVEDEQYF.

The V and J genes are TRBV24-1 and TRBJ2-2, with TRBD1 identical over 7 bases. V lost 3 bases and J lost 0; bases outside the gene matches: 3. Germline V gene data show CDR1 as KGHDR and CDR2 as SFDVKD. The CDR3 loop spans 16 amino acids. The CDR3 region has the DNA TGTGCCACCAGTGATATCGGGACAGCGAACACCGGGGAGCTGTTTTTT. Translation gives CATSDIGTANTGELFF.

With regard to this clonotype: Sequence at one end of the junction differs from germline and may be a read error. J is TRBJ2-7 and V is TRBV5-1, with 7 bases matching TRBD1. This CDR3 is built from 16 residues. CDR1 is SGHRS and CDR2 is YFSETQ in the germline V gene. The CDR3 nucleotides are TGCGCCAGCAGCCCGGGTGGCGGACAGGTCAGGGACGAGCAGCTCTTC. Translation gives CASSPGGGQVRDEQLF.